This T cell receptor beta chain is drawn from a study of cytomegalovirus exposure and HLA in healthy donors. Findings and caveats of the study: Listed as cytomegalovirus-associated were 164 TCR beta chains. The dataset shows that most TCR sequences were rare, while some public TCRs occurred in many donors. Several top significant clusters appeared, in a later analysis, to be linked to common viral pathogens.

The CDR3 has 15 residues. V trimming: 5 bases; J trimming: 5 bases; junction bases outside the gene matches: 7. Germline CDR1 and CDR2: SGHTA and FQGTGA. Turning to this clone: Its antigen remains unknown.

PCR used 60 Vbeta primers and 13 Jbeta primers. Some clones are missing from TCRdb's copy, which holds only in-frame ones; the method was immunoSEQ multiplex PCR. In the table there are about 140,000 clones, roughly two thirds of which are singletons. The V and J genes are TRBV7-3 and TRBJ1-1; 11 bases match TRBD1. Sequenced: PBMCs. The TCR was taken from a male donor in good health and CMV-seronegative. This CDR3 reads CASSPRTGGVTEAFF. The CDR3 nucleotides are TGTGCCAGCAGCCCCCGGACAGGGGGCGTGACTGAAGCTTTCTTT. Based on the CDR3 plus reference TRBV7-3 and TRBJ1-1, the full variable domain is GAGVSQTPSNKVTEKGKYVELRCDPISGHTALYWYRQSLGQGPEFLIYFQGTGAADDSGLPNDRFFAVRPEGSVSTLKIQRTERGDSAVYLCASSPRTGGVTEAFFGQGTRLTVV.